Listed here are 12 T cell receptor beta chains from one sample, sequenced in a study of somatic mutations in T cells in chronic GVHD. This table comes from immunoSEQ multiplex PCR, and its TCRdb copy is limited to in-frame clones, with some not included. The sample has approximately 14,000 clones, approximately 78% seen once. The source material was Vbeta20-negative CD4+ T cells from blood. These receptor sequences come from a male patient in his fifties with chronic graft-versus-host disease. Some of the T cells may derive from the graft donor.

This clone occurred a few times. This chain joins TRBV4-2 and TRBJ2-7; possible D gene TRBD1, 5 bases. Trimming took 0 bases from V and 4 from J, leaving 13 bases between them. CDR1 and CDR2 (germline): LGHNA, YNFKEQ. The CDR3 covers 15 residues. CDR3 nucleotides: TGTGCCAGCAGCCAAGATTGGCAGGGCGGTTACGAGCAGTACTTC. Its protein is CASSQDWQGGYEQYF.

The rearrangement links TRBV5-4 to TRBJ2-5, with D tentatively TRBD1 (5 bases). Germline CDR1 SGHNT, CDR2 YYREEE (reference sequence). The V end lost 0 bases, the J end lost 3 bases, and 9 bases lay between the germline ends. This CDR3 comprises 14 residues. The CDR3, as DNA: TGTGCCAGCAGCTTGGGTATCAGGGAAGAGACCCAGTACTTC. Protein sequence: CASSLGIREETQYF.

V usage is TRBV2 and J usage is TRBJ2-5, with a weak D call TRBD2 (6 bases). The CDR3 has 12 amino acids. CDR1 and CDR2 (germline): SNHLY, FYNNEI. Trimming left V 6 bases short and J 5 bases short, with 10 bases between. In DNA, the CDR3 is TGTGCCAGCAGCCAGAGCGGGGAGACCCAGTACTTC. It codes for CASSQSGETQYF.

The rearrangement joins TRBV4-3 to TRBJ1-4, with D hard to call. Trimming left V 0 bases short and J 4 bases short, with 9 bases between. The germline V gene has CDR1 LGHNA and CDR2 YSLEER. The CDR3 is 15 residues long. The CDR3 coding sequence is TGCGCCAGCAGCCAAGATCCGCGTGGTAATGAAAAACTGTTTTTT. Amino acid sequence: CASSQDPRGNEKLFF.

This chain uses TRBV6-1 with TRBJ1-1; 7 bases match TRBD1. This CDR3 contains 15 residues. V was pared by 5 bases and J by 1 base, with 7 bases of the junction left unmatched. The germline V gene encodes CDR1 MNHNS and CDR2 SASEGT. The CDR3 DNA reads TGTGCCAGCAGTCCACGGGACAGTTGGAACACTGAAGCTTTCTTT. This translates into CASSPRDSWNTEAFF.

The chain is built from TRBV4-3 and TRBJ2-1; 7 nucleotides line up with TRBD2. The CDR3 loop spans 15 amino acids. V gave up 1 base and J gave up 9 bases; unmatched junction bases: 9. CDR1 and CDR2 (germline): LGHNA, YSLEER. DNA of the CDR3: TGCGCCAGCAGCCAAGGACTAGCCCCAGGACTTGAGCAGTTCTTC. It codes for CASSQGLAPGLEQFF.

The chain links TRBV2 to TRBJ1-2; D is perhaps TRBD1 (5 bases). This CDR3 comprises 15 residues. From germline, CDR1 is SNHLY and CDR2 FYNNEI. Between the trimmed V and J ends, which lost 5 bases and 8 bases, there was a span of 21 bases. The CDR3 DNA reads as TGTGCCAGCAGTCCCCTTGGGGCAGTATTTGGGGGCTACACCTTC. Its protein is CASSPLGAVFGGYTF. Filled out from reference TRBV2 and TRBJ1-2, the complete variable domain reads EPEVTQTPSHQVTQMGQEVILRCVPISNHLYFYWYRQILGQKVEFLVSFYNNEISEKSEIFDDQFSVERPDGSNFTLKIRSTKLEDSAMYFCASSPLGAVFGGYTFGSGTRLTVV.

This rearrangement joins TRBV6-6 to TRBJ1-2; a possible D gene is TRBD1 (6 bases). From germline, CDR1 is MNHNY and CDR2 SVGAGI (reference sequence). Trimming shortened V by 0 bases and J by 8 bases, and 19 bases separated the two germline ends. The CDR3 spans 16 residues. Here the CDR3 reads CASSYSDTGSGGGYTF. The CDR3 coding sequence is TGTGCCAGCAGTTACTCGGACACGGGCTCTGGGGGCGGCTACACCTTC.

This clone has only a few counts. The chain links TRBV5-8 to TRBJ1-2; TRBD1 agrees at 10 bases. Germline CDR1 reads SGHTS; CDR2 reads YDEGEE. The length of the CDR3 is 17 residues. After removal of 4 bases from V and 3 bases from J, the junction contained 12 bases not matched to a gene. CDR3 region: CASSLRQGAKGYYGYTF. As DNA, the CDR3 is TGTGCCAGCAGCCTCAGACAGGGGGCGAAGGGTTACTATGGCTACACCTTC.

The chain joins TRBV7-2 to TRBJ1-4, with TRBD1 matching over 7 bases. CDR3 length equals 14 residues. Germline-derived CDR1 and CDR2 are SGHTA and FQGNSA. J gave up 3 bases and V 5 bases, and 3 bases lay outside the gene matches. This CDR3 reads CASSPQGSNEKLFF. CDR3 nucleotides: TGTGCCAGCAGCCCACAGGGGTCTAATGAAAAACTGTTTTTT.

This chain uses TRBV5-6 with TRBJ1-5; D unresolved. The CDR3 contains 15 residues. Germline V lookup: CDR1 SGHDT, CDR2 YYEEEE. The V and J ends lost 3 bases and 5 bases respectively, with 15 bases between them. CDR3 loop: CASSSPRLVDQPQHF. The DNA for the CDR3 is TGTGCCAGCAGCTCACCCCGGCTAGTCGATCAGCCCCAGCATTTT.

V is TRBV28 and J is TRBJ2-3; perhaps TRBD2 as D (5 bases). V lost 4 bases to trimming and J lost 2 bases, with 16 bases between them. Germline loops: CDR1 MDHEN, CDR2 SYDVKM. This CDR3 has 16 amino acids. CDR3 bases: TGTGCCAGCAGTTCCGCGGGCAGCGGTTACACAGATACGCAGTATTTT. Protein product: CASSSAGSGYTDTQYF. The entire variable domain, with the rest obtained from reference TRBV28 and TRBJ2-3, is as follows: DVKVTQSSRYLVKRTGEKVFLECVQDMDHENMFWYRQDPGLGLRLIYFSYDVKMKEKGDIPEGYSVSREKKERFSLILESASTNQTSMYLCASSSAGSGYTDTQYFGPGTRLTVL.